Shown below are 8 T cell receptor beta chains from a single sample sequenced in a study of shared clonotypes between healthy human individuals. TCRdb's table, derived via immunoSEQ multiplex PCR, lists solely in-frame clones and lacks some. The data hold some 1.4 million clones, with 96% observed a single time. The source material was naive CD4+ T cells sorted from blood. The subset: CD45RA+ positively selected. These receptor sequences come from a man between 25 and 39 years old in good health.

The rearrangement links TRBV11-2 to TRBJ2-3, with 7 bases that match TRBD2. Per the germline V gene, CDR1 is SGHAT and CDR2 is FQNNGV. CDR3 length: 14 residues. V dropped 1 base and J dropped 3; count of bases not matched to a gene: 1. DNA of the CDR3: TGTGCCAGCAGCTTAGGCGGGAGAACAGATACGCAGTATTTT. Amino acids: CASSLGGRTDTQYF.

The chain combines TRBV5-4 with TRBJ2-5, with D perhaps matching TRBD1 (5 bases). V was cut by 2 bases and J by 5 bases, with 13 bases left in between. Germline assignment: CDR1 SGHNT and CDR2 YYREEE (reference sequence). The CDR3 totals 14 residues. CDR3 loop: CASSFPGPSETQYF. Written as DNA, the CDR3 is TGTGCCAGCAGCTTCCCAGGGCCTTCTGAGACCCAGTACTTC. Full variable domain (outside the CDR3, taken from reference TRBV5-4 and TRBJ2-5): ETGVTQSPTHLIKTRGQQVTLRCSSQSGHNTVSWYQQALGQGPQFIFQYYREEENGRGNFPPRFSGLQFPNYSSELNVNALELDDSALYLCASSFPGPSETQYFGPGTRLLVL.

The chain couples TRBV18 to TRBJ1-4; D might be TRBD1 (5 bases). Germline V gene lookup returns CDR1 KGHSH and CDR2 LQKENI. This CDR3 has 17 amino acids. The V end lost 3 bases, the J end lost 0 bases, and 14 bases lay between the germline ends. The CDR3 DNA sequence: TGTGCCAGCTCACCGCAGGGCGACGCCACAACTAATGAAAAACTGTTTTTT. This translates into CASSPQGDATTNEKLFF. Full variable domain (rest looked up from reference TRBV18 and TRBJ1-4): NAGVMQNPRHLVRRRGQEARLRCSPMKGHSHVYWYRQLPEEGLKFMVYLQKENIIDESGMPKERFSAEFPKEGPSILRIQQVVRGDSAAYFCASSPQGDATTNEKLFFGSGTQLSVL.

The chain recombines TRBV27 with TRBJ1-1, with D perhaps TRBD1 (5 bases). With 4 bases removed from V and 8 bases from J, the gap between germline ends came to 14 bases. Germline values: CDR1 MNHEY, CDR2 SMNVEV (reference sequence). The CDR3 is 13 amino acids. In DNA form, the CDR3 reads TGTGCCAGCAGTTGGGGGGGTTATTCGGAAGCTTTCTTT. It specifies CASSWGGYSEAFF.

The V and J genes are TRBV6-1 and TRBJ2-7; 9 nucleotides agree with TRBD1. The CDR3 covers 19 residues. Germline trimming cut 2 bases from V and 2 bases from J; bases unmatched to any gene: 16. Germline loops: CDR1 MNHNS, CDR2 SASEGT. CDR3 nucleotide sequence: TGTGCCAGCAGTGAAATTGGGAGGGGAGTACAGGGGGCGGCCTACGAGCAGTACTTC. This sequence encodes CASSEIGRGVQGAAYEQYF.

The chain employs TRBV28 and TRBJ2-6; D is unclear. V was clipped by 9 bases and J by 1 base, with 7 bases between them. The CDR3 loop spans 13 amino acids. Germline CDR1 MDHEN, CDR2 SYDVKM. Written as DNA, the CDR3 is TGTGCCAGTACAGAATCTGGGGCCAACGTCCTGACTTTC. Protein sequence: CASTESGANVLTF.

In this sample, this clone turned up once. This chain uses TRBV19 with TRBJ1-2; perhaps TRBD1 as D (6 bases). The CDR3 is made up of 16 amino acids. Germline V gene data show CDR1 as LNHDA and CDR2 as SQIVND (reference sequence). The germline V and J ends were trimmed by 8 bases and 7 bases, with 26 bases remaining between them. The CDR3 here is CASLSIITGSLGGYTF. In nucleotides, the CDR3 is TGTGCCAGTTTGAGTATCATCACAGGGTCCCTTGGTGGCTACACCTTC.

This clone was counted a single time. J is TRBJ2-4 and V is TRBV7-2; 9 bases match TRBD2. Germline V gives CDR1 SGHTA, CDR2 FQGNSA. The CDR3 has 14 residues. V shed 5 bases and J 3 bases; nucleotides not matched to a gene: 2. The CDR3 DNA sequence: TGTGCCAGCAGCCAACTAGCGGGCAAAAACATTCAGTACTTC. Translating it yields CASSQLAGKNIQYF.